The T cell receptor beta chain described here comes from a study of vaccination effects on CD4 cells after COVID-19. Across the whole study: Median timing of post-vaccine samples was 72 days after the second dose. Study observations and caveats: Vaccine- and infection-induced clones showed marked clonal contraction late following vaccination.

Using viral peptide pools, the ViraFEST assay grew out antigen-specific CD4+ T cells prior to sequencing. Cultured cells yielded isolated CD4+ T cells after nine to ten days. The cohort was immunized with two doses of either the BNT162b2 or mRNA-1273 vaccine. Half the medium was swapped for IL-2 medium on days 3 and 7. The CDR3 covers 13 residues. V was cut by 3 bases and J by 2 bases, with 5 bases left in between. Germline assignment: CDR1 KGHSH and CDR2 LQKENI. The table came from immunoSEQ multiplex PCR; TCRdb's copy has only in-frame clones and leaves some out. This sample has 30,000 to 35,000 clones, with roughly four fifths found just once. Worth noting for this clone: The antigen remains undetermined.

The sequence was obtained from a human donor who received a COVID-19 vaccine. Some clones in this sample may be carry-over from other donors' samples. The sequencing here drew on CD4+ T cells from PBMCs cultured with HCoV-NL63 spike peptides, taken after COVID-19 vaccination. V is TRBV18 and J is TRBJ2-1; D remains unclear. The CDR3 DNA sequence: TGTGCCAGCTCACCTGGAGCCTACAATGAGCAGTTCTTC. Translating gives CASSPGAYNEQFF. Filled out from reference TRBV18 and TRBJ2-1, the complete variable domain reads NAGVMQNPRHLVRRRGQEARLRCSPMKGHSHVYWYRQLPEEGLKFMVYLQKENIIDESGMPKERFSAEFPKEGPSILRIQQVVRGDSAAYFCASSPGAYNEQFFGPGTRLTVL.